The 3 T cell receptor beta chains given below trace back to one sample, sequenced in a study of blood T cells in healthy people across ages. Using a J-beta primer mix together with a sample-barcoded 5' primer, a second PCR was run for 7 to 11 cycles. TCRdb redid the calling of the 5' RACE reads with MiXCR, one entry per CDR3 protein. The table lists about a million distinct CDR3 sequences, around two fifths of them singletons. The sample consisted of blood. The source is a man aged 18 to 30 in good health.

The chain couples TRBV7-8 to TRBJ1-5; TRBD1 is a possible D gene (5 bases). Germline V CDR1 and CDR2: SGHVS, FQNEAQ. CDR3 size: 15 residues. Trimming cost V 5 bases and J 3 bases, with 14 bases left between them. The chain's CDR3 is CASSPQGPNNQPQHF. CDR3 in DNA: TGTGCCAGCAGCCCCCAGGGTCCAAACAATCAGCCCCAGCATTTT. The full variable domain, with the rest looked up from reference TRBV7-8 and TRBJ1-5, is GAGVSQSPRYKVAKRGQDVALRCDPISGHVSLFWYQQALGQGPEFLTYFQNEAQLDKSGLPSDRFFAERPEGSVSTLKIQRTQQEDSAVYLCASSPQGPNNQPQHFGDGTRLSIL.

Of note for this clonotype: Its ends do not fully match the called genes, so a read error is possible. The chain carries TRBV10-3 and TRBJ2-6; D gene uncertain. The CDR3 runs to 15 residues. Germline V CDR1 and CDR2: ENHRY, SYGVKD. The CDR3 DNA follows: TGTGCCATCAGTGAGTCGAGGTCTGGGACCAACGTCCTGACTTTC. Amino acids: CAISESRSGTNVLTF.

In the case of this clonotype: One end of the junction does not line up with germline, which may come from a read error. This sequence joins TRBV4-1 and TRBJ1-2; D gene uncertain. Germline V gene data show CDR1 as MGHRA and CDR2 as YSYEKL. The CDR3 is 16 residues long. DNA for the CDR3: TGCGCCAGCAGCCAAGACTGGGCAGTTTCTAACTATAGCTACACCTTC. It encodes CASSQDWAVSNYSYTF.